These 25 T cell receptor beta chains were sequenced from one sample in a study of CXCR3-negative and CXCR3-positive naive CD8 T cells. UMI-labeled 5' RACE yielded the TRB cDNA libraries. No DNA is given; TCRdb re-called the 5' RACE reads and lists each CDR3 protein once. In total, the table holds tens of thousands of distinct CDR3 sequences. Input material: naive CXCR3- CD8+ T cells from blood. Documented subset: CD45RO-CCR7+CD27+CD95- naive CD8+ T cells lacking CXCR3 (TNR3-). The origin of the receptors is a human donor in good health. Some clones in this sample may be carry-over from other donors' samples.

V and J are TRBV10-3 and TRBJ2-3; no DNA is available, so the TRBD2 call from TCRdb remains unchecked. Germline V lookup: CDR1 ENHRY, CDR2 SYGVKD. The CDR3 totals 15 residues. The chain's CDR3 is CAIGLSSGPTDTQYF.

This chain joins TRBV14 and TRBJ2-1; TCRdb's D call, TRBD2, is unchecked because there is no DNA. The CDR3 covers 16 residues. The germline V gene encodes CDR1 SGHDN and CDR2 FVKESK. The CDR3 loop reads CASSQGASRSYNEQFF.

The V and J genes are TRBV6-5 and TRBJ2-1; TCRdb selects TRBD1, and the lack of DNA leaves this call unchecked. The CDR3 consists of 11 residues. Per germline, CDR1 MNHEY and CDR2 SVGAGI. The CDR3 here is CASSSLGEQFF.

The V gene is TRBV7-8, the J gene TRBJ1-1. The CDR3 contains 17 residues. Germline V lookup: CDR1 SGHVS, CDR2 FQNEAQ. The CDR3 sequence is CASSLVVRGQPNTEAFF.

The CDR3 region is CASSVGFGLNSYEQYF. J is TRBJ2-7 and V is TRBV9. The CDR3 is 16 residues long. Germline V CDR1 and CDR2: SGDLS, YYNGEE. The full variable domain, rest sourced from reference TRBV9 and TRBJ2-7, is DSGVTQTPKHLITATGQRVTLRCSPRSGDLSVYWYQQSLDQGLQFLIQYYNGEERAKGNILERFSAQQFPDLHSELNLSSLELGDSALYFCASSVGFGLNSYEQYFGPGTRLTVT.

The chain joins TRBV5-1 to TRBJ2-7; there is no DNA to check the TCRdb D call of TRBD1. The CDR3 contains 14 residues. The V gene's germline CDR1 is SGHRS and CDR2 YFSETQ. The CDR3 here is CASSLEGGAYEQYF. The whole variable domain, filled in from reference TRBV5-1 and TRBJ2-7, reads KAGVTQTPRYLIKTRGQQVTLSCSPISGHRSVSWYQQTPGQGLQFLFEYFSETQRNKGNFPGRFSGRQFSNSRSEMNVSTLELGDSALYLCASSLEGGAYEQYFGPGTRLTVT.

CDR3 protein: CASRGPGEQYF. The genes are TRBV6-2 or TRBV6-3 and TRBJ2-7; without DNA, the TCRdb call of TRBD1 cannot be checked. There are 11 residues in the CDR3. Germline assignment: CDR1 MNHEY and CDR2 SVGEGT.

The rearrangement joins TRBV3-1 to TRBJ1-6. Germline lookup yields CDR1 LGHDT and CDR2 YNNKEL (reference sequence). The CDR3 has 15 amino acids. The CDR3 reads CASSQDTGNNSPLHF. Together with reference TRBV3-1 and TRBJ1-6, the CDR3 gives the full variable domain: DTAVSQTPKYLVTQMGNDKSIKCEQNLGHDTMYWYKQDSKKFLKIMFSYNNKELIINETVPNRFSPKSPDKAHLNLHINSLELGDSAVYFCASSQDTGNNSPLHFGNGTRLTVT.

The chain has TRBV7-9 and TRBJ1-2; the D gene TCRdb calls, TRBD1, cannot be checked with no DNA. Germline CDR1 is SEHNR and CDR2 is FQNEAQ (reference sequence). This CDR3 region has 15 residues. The CDR3 sequence is CASSLEPGALDGYTF.

The chain carries TRBV6-2 or TRBV6-3 and TRBJ1-2; no DNA is available, so the TRBD1 call from TCRdb remains unchecked. The CDR3 runs to 15 residues. Germline assignment: CDR1 MNHEY and CDR2 SVGEGT. The CDR3 loop is CARTDRTGVSYGYTF.

V and J are TRBV6-2 or TRBV6-3 and TRBJ2-2; no DNA is available, so the TRBD2 call from TCRdb remains unchecked. Germline CDR1 MNHEY, CDR2 SVGEGT. The CDR3 runs 14 residues. Here the CDR3 reads CASSYGGNTGELFF.

The rearrangement joins TRBV29-1 to TRBJ1-1. CDR1 SQVTM and CDR2 ANQGSEA come from the germline V gene. This CDR3 comprises 14 residues. CDR3 sequence reads: CSVEWRGRDTEAFF.

The gene calls are TRBV29-1 and TRBJ2-7; lacking DNA, the TRBD1 call made by TCRdb goes unchecked. This CDR3 spans 15 amino acids. Germline V gives CDR1 SQVTM, CDR2 ANQGSEA. The CDR3 here is CSVESHRGETYEQYF.

This chain joins TRBV15 and TRBJ1-2; without DNA, the TCRdb call of TRBD1 cannot be checked. Germline CDR1 reads LNHNV; CDR2 reads YYDKDF (reference sequence). The CDR3 sequence is 15 residues long. The CDR3 sequence is CATSTPTGLPHGYTF.

The chain joins TRBV25-1 to TRBJ1-1; the TCRdb D gene call, TRBD1, has no DNA to confirm it. CDR1 is MGHDK, CDR2 SYGVNS, per germline. CDR3 size: 17 residues. CDR3 in amino acids: CASSESGTGGMNTEAFF.

The gene calls are TRBV10-3 and TRBJ2-7; the D call from TCRdb, TRBD1, cannot be confirmed without DNA. The CDR3 runs to 13 residues. CDR1 is ENHRY and CDR2 is SYGVKD in the germline V gene. The CDR3 loop is CAISGAYNGEQYF.

The V gene is TRBV5-1, the J gene TRBJ2-1; TCRdb names TRBD1, which stays unverified in the absence of DNA. The CDR3 extends over 14 amino acids. Germline assignment: CDR1 SGHRS and CDR2 YFSETQ. The CDR3 loop is CASSYRQGSGEQFF.

The V gene is TRBV27, the J gene TRBJ2-7; TCRdb names TRBD1, which stays unverified in the absence of DNA. Germline values: CDR1 MNHEY, CDR2 SMNVEV (reference sequence). The CDR3 contains 13 residues. The CDR3 loop reads CASSLGPLYEQYF.

Here the CDR3 reads CASTWTGFSYEQYF. The chain carries TRBV5-1 and TRBJ2-7; TCRdb outputs TRBD1, but without DNA this stays unchecked. Germline V gene lookup returns CDR1 SGHRS and CDR2 YFSETQ. This CDR3 contains 14 residues.

V gene TRBV20-1 combines with J gene TRBJ2-1; TCRdb calls TRBD1, which cannot be checked without DNA. Germline V gene data show CDR1 as DFQATT and CDR2 as SNEGSKA (reference sequence). The CDR3 contains 14 residues. CDR3 protein: CSARGDRAYNEQFF.

This chain links TRBV14 with TRBJ2-7; the D gene TCRdb calls, TRBD1, cannot be checked with no DNA. The CDR3 covers 16 residues. Germline lookup yields CDR1 SGHDN and CDR2 FVKESK. CDR3 loop: CASSPRPTGISYEQYF.

The V gene is TRBV28, the J gene TRBJ2-7; TCRdb outputs TRBD1, but without DNA this stays unchecked. Germline lookup yields CDR1 MDHEN and CDR2 SYDVKM. The CDR3 runs to 16 residues. CDR3 protein: CASSSPRQKNSYEQYF.

This chain uses TRBV27 with TRBJ2-1; the TRBD1 assignment by TCRdb is unverifiable without DNA. Germline V gene lookup returns CDR1 MNHEY and CDR2 SMNVEV (reference sequence). This CDR3 has 16 amino acids. The CDR3 sequence is CASSLNWDTSYNEQFF.

CDR3: CASSLANVNTEAFF. J is TRBJ1-1 and V is TRBV7-9. Germline CDR1 is SEHNR and CDR2 is FQNEAQ (reference sequence). The CDR3 is 14 residues long.

J is TRBJ1-3 and V is TRBV28; the TCRdb call, TRBD1, lacks DNA for checking. CDR3 length: 15 amino acids. Germline values: CDR1 MDHEN, CDR2 SYDVKM. The CDR3 loop reads CASSLDRSSGNTIYF.